A single sample is the source of the 23 T cell receptor beta chains below, sequenced in a study of T cell clones after liver transplantation. TCRdb keeps only in-frame clones here, not all; method: immunoSEQ multiplex PCR. This repertoire shows tens of thousands of clones, roughly 80% found once; its top ten account for about 2.8%. Material: CD4+ T cells from blood, obtained at the 22-month timepoint. Receptor source: a human patient who received a liver transplant. Some T cells here may be from the graft donor.

This clone showed up just a few times. V and J are TRBV28 and TRBJ1-2; D not resolved. The germline V gene has CDR1 MDHEN and CDR2 SYDVKM. The CDR3 runs to 11 residues. V shed 3 bases and J shed 3 bases, with 2 bases lying between them. DNA for the CDR3: TGTGCCAGCAGTTTCCACTATGGCTACACCTTC. Protein: CASSFHYGYTF.

V gene TRBV6-1 combines with J gene TRBJ2-3; D call uncertain. Trimming pared 1 base from V and 10 bases from J, leaving 12 bases between. The germline V gene has CDR1 MNHNS and CDR2 SASEGT. This CDR3 comprises 13 residues. As DNA, the CDR3 is TGTGCCAGCAGTGAAGATTCCCGAGTGGCGCAGTATTTT. Protein sequence: CASSEDSRVAQYF.

CDR3 DNA: TGTGCCTGGAGTCGGCGTTTAACGGAGACCCAGTACTTC. This gives the protein CAWSRRLTETQYF. The V call is TRBV30, the J call TRBJ2-5; D gene ambiguous. The length of the CDR3 is 13 residues. With 2 bases removed from V and 5 bases from J, the gap between germline ends came to 12 bases. In germline, CDR1 is GTSNPN, CDR2 SVGIG (reference sequence).

This clone came up a few times. The rearrangement links TRBV27 to TRBJ1-2; a weak D match, TRBD1 (6 bases). This CDR3 contains 13 residues. V gave up 5 bases and J gave up 7 bases, with 14 bases separating them. CDR1 and CDR2 (germline): MNHEY, SMNVEV (reference sequence). DNA for the CDR3: TGTGCCAGCAGTCCATCCCAGGGGACTGGCTACACCTTC. It codes for CASSPSQGTGYTF.

DNA for the CDR3: TGTGCCAGCAGCCCGACAGGGGGCGTCTCCTACGAGCAGTACTTC. Amino acid sequence: CASSPTGGVSYEQYF. The chain combines TRBV7-9 with TRBJ2-7; 10 nucleotides align to TRBD1. CDR3 length equals 15 residues. With V trimmed by 5 bases and J by 0 bases, 4 bases remained unmatched. Per germline, CDR1 SEHNR and CDR2 FQNEAQ (reference sequence). Combining the CDR3 with reference TRBV7-9 and TRBJ2-7 gives the whole variable domain DTGVSQNPRHKITKRGQNVTFRCDPISEHNRLYWYRQTLGQGPEFLTYFQNEAQLEKSRLLSDRFSAERPKGSFSTLEIQRTEQGDSAMYLCASSPTGGVSYEQYFGPGTRLTVT.

In DNA form, the CDR3 reads TGTGCCAGCAGCCCCGCGGGGGTACCCTATGGCTACACCTTC. It translates to CASSPAGVPYGYTF. The J gene is TRBJ1-2, the V gene TRBV9; D perhaps matches TRBD1 (5 bases). Deletions cut 4 bases from V and 4 bases from J, with 14 bases between. This CDR3 region has 14 residues. Germline CDR1 SGDLS, CDR2 YYNGEE.

Only one count was recorded for this clone. The chain has TRBV4-1 and TRBJ2-1; TRBD1 matches at 11 bases. V lost 4 bases to trimming and J lost 8 bases; unmatched junction nucleotides: 10. The CDR3 runs to 16 residues. CDR1 is MGHRA, CDR2 YSYEKL, per germline. CDR3 DNA sequence: TGCGCCAGCAGCCCGCTTGGACAGGGGGCTTTGGATGAGCAGTTCTTC. Amino acid sequence: CASSPLGQGALDEQFF.

This clone is a singleton in its sample. The chain uses TRBV2 and TRBJ2-5; D perhaps matches TRBD2 (6 bases). V was trimmed by 6 bases and J by 4 bases, leaving 9 bases between them. The CDR3 has 12 residues. Germline V gene lookup returns CDR1 SNHLY and CDR2 FYNNEI. The CDR3 here is CASSRLGETQYF. DNA of the CDR3: TGTGCCAGCAGCCGACTAGGAGAGACCCAGTACTTC.

This chain links TRBV11-2 with TRBJ2-7; TRBD2 agrees at 9 bases. Germline CDR1 is SGHAT and CDR2 is FQNNGV. The CDR3 sequence is 16 residues long. V shed 1 base, J shed 1 base, and the junction held 5 bases outside the gene matches. This chain's CDR3 is CASSLVSSGGSYEQYF. CDR3 DNA: TGTGCCAGCAGCTTAGTCTCCAGCGGGGGGTCCTACGAGCAGTACTTC.

This chain connects TRBV9 to TRBJ2-3; D is unclear. From germline, CDR1 is SGDLS and CDR2 YYNGEE. This CDR3 comprises 16 residues. V shed 5 bases and J shed 0 bases, with 16 bases lying between them. The CDR3 reads CASSPSPRTSTDTQYF. Here the CDR3 DNA reads TGTGCCAGCAGTCCAAGCCCTAGAACTAGCACAGATACGCAGTATTTT.

The V gene is TRBV27, the J gene TRBJ2-5; TRBD1 matches at 7 bases. Unmatched junction bases numbered 6, after V lost 6 bases and J lost 2 bases. The CDR3 length is 14 residues. Germline lookup yields CDR1 MNHEY and CDR2 SMNVEV (reference sequence). In nucleotides, the CDR3 is TGTGCCAGCAGCACCAGGGGGAGTCAAGAGACCCAGTACTTC. Residues: CASSTRGSQETQYF.

The chain links TRBV7-2 to TRBJ1-5; D is undetermined. The germline V and J ends were trimmed by 5 bases and 2 bases, with 10 bases remaining between them. Germline loops: CDR1 SGHTA, CDR2 FQGNSA. The CDR3 has 14 residues. The DNA for the CDR3 is TGTGCCAGCAGCCGGACCGGCGGCAATCAGCCCCAGCATTTT. This encodes CASSRTGGNQPQHF.

The chain uses TRBV7-9 and TRBJ2-7; possible D gene TRBD1, 5 bases. This CDR3 region has 13 residues. Germline loops: CDR1 SEHNR, CDR2 FQNEAQ (reference sequence). The V end lost 0 bases, the J end lost 9 bases, and 12 bases lay between the germline ends. The CDR3 loop is CASSLALGVRQYF. CDR3 in DNA: TGTGCCAGCAGCTTAGCCCTAGGGGTGCGGCAGTACTTC.

The chain employs TRBV5-6 and TRBJ1-6, with D possibly matching TRBD1 (6 bases). V was cut by 0 bases and J by 0 bases, with 10 bases left in between. Germline V gene lookup returns CDR1 SGHDT and CDR2 YYEEEE. The CDR3 runs to 17 residues. Here the CDR3 reads CASSLAGQSSYNSPLHF. The CDR3 bases are TGTGCCAGCAGCTTGGCCGGACAGAGCTCCTATAATTCACCCCTCCACTTT.

This rearrangement joins TRBV28 to TRBJ2-1; maybe TRBD1 (5 bases). The CDR3 has 15 residues. Germline assignment: CDR1 MDHEN and CDR2 SYDVKM. Trimming removed 3 bases at V and 5 bases at J, with 14 bases between. In nucleotides, the CDR3 is TGTGCCAGCAGTTTCACATCAGGGCTGGACAATGAGCAGTTCTTC. This encodes CASSFTSGLDNEQFF.

The chain recombines TRBV7-2 with TRBJ2-1; D not certain. The CDR3 runs 13 residues. Germline V gene lookup returns CDR1 SGHTA and CDR2 FQGNSA. V was cut by 3 bases and J by 9 bases, with 12 bases left in between. The CDR3 DNA follows: TGTGCCAGCAGCTTGACCCTCCTCAGTGAGCAGTTCTTC. Amino acids: CASSLTLLSEQFF.

V gene TRBV19 combines with J gene TRBJ2-3, with 7 bases fitting TRBD2. Germline CDR1 LNHDA, CDR2 SQIVND (reference sequence). This CDR3 spans 15 amino acids. Trimming removed 3 bases from V and 5 bases from J; junction bases left unmatched: 8. For the CDR3, the DNA is TGTGCCAGTAGTATCATAGGGACGGGGGGAGATACGCAGTATTTT. This codes for CASSIIGTGGDTQYF.

The J gene is TRBJ2-3, the V gene TRBV11-2, with D perhaps TRBD2 (6 bases). This CDR3 region has 14 residues. V gave up 1 base and J gave up 4 bases, with 9 bases separating them. Germline CDR1 and CDR2: SGHAT and FQNNGV. The CDR3 nucleotides read TGTGCCAGCAGCTTAGGATTAGCGGCAGATACGCAGTATTTT. This encodes CASSLGLAADTQYF.

The rearrangement links TRBV6-5 to TRBJ1-1; D gene uncertain. This CDR3 region has 13 residues. Germline V gives CDR1 MNHEY, CDR2 SVGAGI. Trimming shortened V by 5 bases and J by 3 bases, and 10 bases separated the two germline ends. In nucleotides, the CDR3 is TGTGCCAGCAGTCCGATCCCCGACACTGAAGCTTTCTTT. It translates to CASSPIPDTEAFF.

V is TRBV4-1 and J is TRBJ2-2; tentatively, D is TRBD1 (6 bases). The V and J ends lost 3 bases and 3 bases respectively, with 11 bases between them. The CDR3 totals 15 residues. The V gene's germline CDR1 is MGHRA and CDR2 YSYEKL. The CDR3 protein is CASSHSNRDTGELFF. The CDR3 nucleotides read TGCGCCAGCAGCCATTCAAACAGGGACACCGGGGAGCTGTTTTTT.

This chain links TRBV6-5 with TRBJ2-7; D is undetermined. Germline CDR1 and CDR2: MNHEY and SVGAGI. This CDR3 has 13 amino acids. Trimming removed 5 bases from V and 3 bases from J, with 11 bases in between. The CDR3 here is CASSPRRHYEQYF. The CDR3 DNA reads TGTGCCAGCAGTCCTCGGCGACACTACGAGCAGTACTTC.

This clone was found a few times. The chain couples TRBV2 to TRBJ2-7; a weak D match, TRBD1 (6 bases). This CDR3 has 17 amino acids. Germline V CDR1 and CDR2: SNHLY, FYNNEI. The V and J ends lost 6 bases and 3 bases respectively, with 24 bases between them. The CDR3 coding sequence is TGTGCCAGCAGAGCTGGAAGGGGGAGAGCCGGGGACTACGAGCAGTACTTC. It encodes CASRAGRGRAGDYEQYF.

The chain links TRBV6-5 to TRBJ2-2, with TRBD1 matching 8 bases. V lost 6 bases to trimming and J lost 1 base; unmatched junction nucleotides: 4. The CDR3 covers 15 residues. Germline loops: CDR1 MNHEY, CDR2 SVGAGI. DNA for the CDR3: TGTGCCAGCAGGCCCGACAGGGGGAACACCGGGGAGCTGTTTTTT. It specifies CASRPDRGNTGELFF.